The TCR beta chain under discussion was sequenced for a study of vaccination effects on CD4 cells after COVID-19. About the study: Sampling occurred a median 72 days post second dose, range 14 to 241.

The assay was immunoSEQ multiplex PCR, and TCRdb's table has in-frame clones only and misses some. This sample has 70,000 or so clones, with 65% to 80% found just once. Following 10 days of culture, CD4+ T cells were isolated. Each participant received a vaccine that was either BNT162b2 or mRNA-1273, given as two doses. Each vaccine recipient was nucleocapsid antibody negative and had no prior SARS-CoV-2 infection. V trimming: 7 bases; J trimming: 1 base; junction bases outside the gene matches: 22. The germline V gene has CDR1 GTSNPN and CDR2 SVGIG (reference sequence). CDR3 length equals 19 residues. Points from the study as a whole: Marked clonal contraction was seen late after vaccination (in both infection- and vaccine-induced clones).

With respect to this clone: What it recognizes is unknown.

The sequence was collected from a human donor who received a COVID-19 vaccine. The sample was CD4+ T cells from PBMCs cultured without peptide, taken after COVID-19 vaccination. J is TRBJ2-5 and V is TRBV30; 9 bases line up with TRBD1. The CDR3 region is CASSRDRALFVPTQETQYF. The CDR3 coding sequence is TGTGCCTCCTCTCGGGACAGGGCACTGTTCGTCCCAACCCAAGAGACCCAGTACTTC.